This entry lists 6 T cell receptor beta chains sequenced from one sample in a study of blood T cells in healthy people across ages (dated by TCRdb to the mid-2010s). Library preparation used 5' RACE. Data came from an Illumina HiSeq 2500. A second PCR of roughly 6 to 11 cycles was run with a J-beta primer mix and a sample-barcoded 5' primer. The public reads were run again by TCRdb, first through fastp at Q25 and then through MiXCR, and only productive beta chains were kept. Entries that share a CDR3 protein sequence are merged under the most common genes and DNA. The sample contains under 950,000 distinct CDR3 sequences, approximately 21% of them found a single time. The top ten clones comprise about 22% of the sample. Sequencing was carried out using blood. These receptors were taken from a man between 65 and 85 years old in good health.

CDR3 bases: TGTGCCAGCAGCTTAATGGCTAGCCGCGCCTACGAGCAGTACGTC. This encodes CASSLMASRAYEQYV. The chain joins TRBV7-3 to TRBJ2-7; tentatively, D is TRBD2 (5 bases). Trimming cost V 1 base and J 2 bases, with 12 bases left between them. The CDR3 is 15 amino acids. Germline V gene sequence: CDR1 SGHTA, CDR2 FQGTGA.

The chain combines TRBV4-3 with TRBJ2-4; 10 positions agree with TRBD1. The germline V gene has CDR1 LGHNA and CDR2 YSLEER. Trimming removed 1 base from V and 9 bases from J; junction bases left unmatched: 9. CDR3 size: 16 residues. Here the CDR3 reads CASSQARDRGMGIQYF. CDR3 sequence (DNA): TGCGCCAGCAGCCAAGCCCGGGACAGGGGCATGGGCATTCAGTACTTC.

The chain is built from TRBV28 and TRBJ1-2; D is unresolved. Germline CDR1 reads MDHEN; CDR2 reads SYDVKM. V was clipped by 11 bases and J by 2 bases, with 12 bases between them. CDR3 length: 12 amino acids. The CDR3 spells CADFSRNYGYTF. The CDR3 DNA follows: TGTGCCGACTTCAGCAGGAACTATGGCTACACCTTC.

This clonotype came up a few times. The chain employs TRBV7-8 and TRBJ2-3; TRBD2 matches 12 bases. This CDR3 has 19 residues. The V segment lost 1 base and the J segment 2 bases; nucleotides outside the gene matches: 10. The germline gives CDR1 SGHVS, CDR2 FQNEAQ. This CDR3 is CASSLGSRLAGGNTDTQYF. The CDR3 DNA reads as TGTGCCAGCAGCTTAGGGTCTAGGCTAGCGGGGGGGAACACAGATACGCAGTATTTT.

The chain employs TRBV15 and TRBJ2-5, with no clear D. V was pared by 1 base and J by 1 base, with 7 bases between. Germline V lookup: CDR1 LNHNV, CDR2 YYDKDF (reference sequence). The CDR3 loop spans 14 amino acids. CDR3 sequence: CATSRAATQETQYF. CDR3 in DNA: TGTGCCACCAGCAGAGCGGCAACCCAAGAGACCCAGTACTTC.

The sample holds a few counts of this clonotype. V is TRBV4-1 and J is TRBJ1-1; D remains unclear. V lost 0 bases to trimming and J lost 5 bases, with 10 bases between them. The CDR3 contains 14 residues. Germline lookup yields CDR1 MGHRA and CDR2 YSYEKL. The CDR3 here is CASSQEPGTTEAFF. DNA for the CDR3: TGCGCCAGCAGCCAAGAACCGGGAACGACTGAAGCTTTCTTT.